The text below deals with one T cell receptor (beta chain). Clones were read by immunoSEQ multiplex PCR, and TCRdb kept only the in-frame ones, dropping some. The data contain about 340,000 clones, about 93% of them singletons. These data belong to a study of brain T cells in children with intractable seizures. The time point is: blood from clinic visit 5 months post-surgery; TSC patient then seizure free. Per the germline V gene, CDR1 is SGHRS and CDR2 is YFSETQ. Germline trimming cut 1 base from V and 7 bases from J; bases unmatched to any gene: 8. This CDR3 has 15 residues. Material: peripheral blood, obtained about 5 months after surgery. The source of this sequence is a boy less than two years old with tuberous sclerosis and intractable seizures. The V call is TRBV5-1, the J call TRBJ2-1; 7 bases fit TRBD2. The CDR3 bases are TGCGCCAGCAGCTTGCGTCTAGCGGAGACGAATGAGCAGTTCTTC. This codes for CASSLRLAETNEQFF.